This note documents a single T cell receptor beta chain sequence. Per the study methods: Researchers report that nucleated cell counts were estimated from reference gene primer amplification. The repertoire was sequenced with immunoSEQ multiplex PCR; TCRdb's copy has only in-frame clones and lacks some. The D gene and trimming were derived from the DNA, and the V and J assignments and clone size from that table. Among 200,000 to 250,000 clones listed, approximately 84% were seen once. These data are taken from a study of blood T cell repertoires in COVID-19. About the research overall: The United States, Italy and Spain were the sources of the acute and convalescent COVID-19 samples. From T cells, B-cell-depleted T cells, or PBMCs came the material, which was cDNA or gDNA.

The germline V gene has CDR1 LGHDT and CDR2 YNNKEL (reference sequence). J gave up 5 bases and V 5 bases, and 6 bases lay outside the gene matches. The CDR3 extends over 15 amino acids. This TCR came from a man aged 45 to 65 with acute or convalescent COVID-19. Sample: peripheral blood. The chain recombines TRBV3-1 (or the pseudogene TRBV3-2) with TRBJ2-1; 10 bases map to TRBD2. The chain's CDR3 is CASSNLAGGHNEQFF. The CDR3, as DNA: TGTGCCAGCAGCAATTTAGCGGGAGGCCACAATGAGCAGTTCTTC.